This T cell receptor beta chain was captured by sequencing in a study of blood T cell repertoires in COVID-19 (dated by TCRdb to about 2020). Describing the broader study: Collaborator samples came from the United States, Italy and Spain and covered acute and convalescent phases of COVID-19. The material from the prospective study consisted of cDNA or gDNA derived from T cells, B-cell-depleted T cells, or PBMCs. The dataset comprised deeply sampled blood TCRbeta repertoires from subjects exposed to, actively infected with, or recovered from COVID-19. The repertoires were made available in a free public database intended to serve as a resource for research on the immune response to SARS-CoV-2. Samples came from the ongoing ImmuneRACE study (first 160 participants) plus 1,254 subjects from 6 global collaborators. Sample metadata almost always included a de-identified subject ID, COVID-19 status, age in years and sex. Where available, HLA class I and class II types were obtained from metadata supplied by the sample provider rather than from assay-based typing. General conclusions and limits of the study: The amount of clinical and demographic metadata varied by source and participant and was provided uncurated.

In Seattle, one collaborating source enrolled patients while the infection was active and tracked those patients longitudinally over the course of disease. The collaborating institutions used their own protocols to collect whole blood in K2EDTA tubes. For TCRbeta analysis, collaborators shipped samples as frozen whole blood, isolated PBMCs, or DNA extracted from either of those sample types. As regards this clone: This receptor's antigen is unknown. Within one base of it there is no much larger clone, and no base qualities were kept.

TCRbeta CDR3 regions were amplified from genomic DNA by means of the immunoSEQ Assay, a bias-controlled multiplex PCR. In the authors' own workflow: Within the assay, amplification of reference gene primers was used to estimate how many nucleated cells each sample contained. To quantify the absolute abundance of each unique TCRbeta CDR3 rearrangement, sequence reads were collapsed and filtered. For each sample, productive Simpson clonality was calculated as the square root of Simpson's diversity index across productive rearrangements. TCRdb limited this immuneACCESS table to in-frame rearrangements with V and J called. A share of clones is missing; checked studies link under half to unresolved V genes, and the rest is unexplained. V and J calls and clone size are those listed in that table; D and trimming were worked out from the DNA. The sample profile shows roughly 130,000 clones; more than 75% of them were found once. About 5% of the sample is taken by the ten largest.

The sequence derives from a woman in her sixties or seventies with COVID-19, enrolled during active disease. The sample taken for sequencing was peripheral blood.

The DNA is TGTGCCTGGACCCAGGGGACTGGAAACACCATATATTTT. Translated, it gives CAWTQGTGNTIYF. Rearrangement joined TRBV30 to TRBJ1-3, with a tentative D gene TRBD1 over 6 matching bases. CDR1 is given as GTSNPN and CDR2 as SVGIG, both from the germline V gene (reference sequence). V was cut back by 4 bases and J by 2 bases, leaving a gap of 9 bases between them. The cysteine opens and the phenylalanine closes a CDR3 of 13 amino acids. Only the CDR3 region is kept as DNA, spanning 39 bases read in frame from base 1.